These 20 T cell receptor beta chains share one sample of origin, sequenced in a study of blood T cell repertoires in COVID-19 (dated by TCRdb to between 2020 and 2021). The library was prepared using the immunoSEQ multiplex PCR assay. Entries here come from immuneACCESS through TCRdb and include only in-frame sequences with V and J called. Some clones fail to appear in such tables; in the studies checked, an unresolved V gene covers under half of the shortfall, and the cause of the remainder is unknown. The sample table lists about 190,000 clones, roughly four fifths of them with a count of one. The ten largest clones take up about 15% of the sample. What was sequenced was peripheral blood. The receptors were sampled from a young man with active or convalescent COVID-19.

CDR3: CASSEIRGFDYGYTF. The DNA of the CDR3 is TGTGCCAGCAGTGAAATTCGGGGTTTCGACTATGGCTACACCTTC. J is TRBJ1-2 and V is TRBV2; D ambiguous. Germline CDR1 and CDR2: SNHLY and FYNNEI. The V end was cut by 2 bases, the J end by 3 bases, with 13 bases between. This CDR3 region has 15 residues.

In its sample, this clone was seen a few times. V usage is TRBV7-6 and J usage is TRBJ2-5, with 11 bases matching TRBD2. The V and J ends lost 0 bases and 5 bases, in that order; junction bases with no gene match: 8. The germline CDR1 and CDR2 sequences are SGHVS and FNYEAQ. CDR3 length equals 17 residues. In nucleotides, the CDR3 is TGTGCCAGCAGCTTAGCCCCGACTAGCGGGACGATGGAGACCCAGTACTTC. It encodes CASSLAPTSGTMETQYF.

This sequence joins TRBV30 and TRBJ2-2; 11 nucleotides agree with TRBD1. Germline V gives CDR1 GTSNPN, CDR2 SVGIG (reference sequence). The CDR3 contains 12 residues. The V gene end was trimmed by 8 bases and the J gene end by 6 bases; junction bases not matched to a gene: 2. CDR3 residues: CAGGQGAGELFF. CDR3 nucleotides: TGTGCCGGGGGACAGGGGGCCGGGGAGCTGTTTTTT.

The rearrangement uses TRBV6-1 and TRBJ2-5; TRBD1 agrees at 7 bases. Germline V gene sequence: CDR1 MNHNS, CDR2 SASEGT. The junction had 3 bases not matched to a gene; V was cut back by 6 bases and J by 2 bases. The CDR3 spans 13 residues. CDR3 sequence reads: CASSNRGQETQYF. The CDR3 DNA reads TGTGCCAGCAGCAACAGGGGACAAGAGACCCAGTACTTC.

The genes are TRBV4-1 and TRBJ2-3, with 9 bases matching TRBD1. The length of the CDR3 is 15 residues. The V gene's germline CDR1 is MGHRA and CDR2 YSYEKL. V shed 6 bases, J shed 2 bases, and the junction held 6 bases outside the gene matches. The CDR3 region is CASRFGQGTTDTQYF. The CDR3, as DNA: TGCGCCAGCAGATTCGGACAGGGGACCACAGATACGCAGTATTTT.

The CDR3 sequence: CASSEVRTAGNTEAFF. The CDR3 nucleotides are TGCGCCAGCAGTGAGGTACGGACAGCCGGAAACACTGAAGCTTTCTTT. The chain employs TRBV10-1 and TRBJ1-1; TRBD1 is a possible D gene (6 bases). This CDR3 contains 16 residues. CDR1 is WNHNN and CDR2 is SYGVQD in the germline V gene (reference sequence). Trimming cost V 2 bases and J 2 bases, with 15 bases left between them.

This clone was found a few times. CDR3 protein: CASSYGSGNPQETQYF. The CDR3 coding sequence is TGTGCCAGCAGTTATGGAAGCGGGAACCCTCAAGAGACCCAGTACTTC. V usage is TRBV6-6 and J usage is TRBJ2-5; 7 bases agree with TRBD2. Germline trimming cut 3 bases from V and 2 bases from J; bases unmatched to any gene: 9. CDR1 and CDR2 (germline): MNHNY, SVGAGI (reference sequence). This CDR3 has 16 amino acids.

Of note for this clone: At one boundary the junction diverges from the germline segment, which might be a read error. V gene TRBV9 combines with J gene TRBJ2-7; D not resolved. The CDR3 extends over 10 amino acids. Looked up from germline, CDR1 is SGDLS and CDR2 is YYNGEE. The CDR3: CASSVAPGFF. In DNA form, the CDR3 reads TGTGCCAGCAGCGTAGCACCCGGGTTCTTC.

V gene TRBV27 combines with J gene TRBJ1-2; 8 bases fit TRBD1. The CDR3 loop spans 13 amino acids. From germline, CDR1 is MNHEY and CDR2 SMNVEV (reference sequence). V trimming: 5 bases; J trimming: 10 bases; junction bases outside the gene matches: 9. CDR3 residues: CASSPTNRGVYTF. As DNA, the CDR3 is TGTGCCAGCAGTCCTACTAACAGGGGGGTCTACACCTTC.

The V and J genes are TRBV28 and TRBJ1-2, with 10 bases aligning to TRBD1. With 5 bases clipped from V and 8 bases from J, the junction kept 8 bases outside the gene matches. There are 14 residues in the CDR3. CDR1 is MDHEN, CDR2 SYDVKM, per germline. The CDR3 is CASSLRQGARGYTF. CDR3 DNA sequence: TGTGCCAGCAGTCTCAGACAGGGGGCGAGGGGCTACACCTTC.

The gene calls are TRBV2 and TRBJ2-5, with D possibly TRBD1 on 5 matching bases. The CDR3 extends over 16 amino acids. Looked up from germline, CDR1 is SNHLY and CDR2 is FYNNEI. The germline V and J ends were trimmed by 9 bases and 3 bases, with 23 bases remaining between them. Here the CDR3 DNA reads TGTGCCAGTAGACGGCGAGACCAGGGCTTGGAAGAGACCCAGTACTTC. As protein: CASRRRDQGLEETQYF.

CDR3 nucleotides: TGTGCCAGCAGCTTAGGTACTTATCGGGGGAACGTGGACGAGCAGTACGTC. It codes for CASSLGTYRGNVDEQYV. The chain has TRBV7-9 and TRBJ2-7; a possible D gene is TRBD2 (6 bases). The CDR3 runs to 17 residues. Germline CDR1 is SEHNR and CDR2 is FQNEAQ (reference sequence). Trimming stripped 1 base from V and 5 bases from J, with 21 bases between.

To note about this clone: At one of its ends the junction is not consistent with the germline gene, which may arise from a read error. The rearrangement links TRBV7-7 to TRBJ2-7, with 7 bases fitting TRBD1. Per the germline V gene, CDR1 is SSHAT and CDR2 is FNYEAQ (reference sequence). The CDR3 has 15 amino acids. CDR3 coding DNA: TGTGCTAGCAGCCCGCTCAGCGACAGGGACTACGAGCAGTACTTC. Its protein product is CASSPLSDRDYEQYF.

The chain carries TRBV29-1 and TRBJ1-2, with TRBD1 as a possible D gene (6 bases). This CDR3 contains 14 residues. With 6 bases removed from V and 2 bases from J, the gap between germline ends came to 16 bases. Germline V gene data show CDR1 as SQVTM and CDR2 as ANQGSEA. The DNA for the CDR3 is TGCAGCGTGGCGGATGGACAGCTCAACTATGGCTACACCTTC. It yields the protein CSVADGQLNYGYTF.

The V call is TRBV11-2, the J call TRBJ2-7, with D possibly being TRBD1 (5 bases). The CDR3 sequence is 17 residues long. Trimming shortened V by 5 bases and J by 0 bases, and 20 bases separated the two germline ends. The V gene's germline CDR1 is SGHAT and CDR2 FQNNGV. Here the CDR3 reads CASSLPCRGLCSYEQYV. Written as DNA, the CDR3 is TGTGCCAGCAGCCTCCCATGTAGGGGTCTATGCTCCTACGAGCAGTACGTC.

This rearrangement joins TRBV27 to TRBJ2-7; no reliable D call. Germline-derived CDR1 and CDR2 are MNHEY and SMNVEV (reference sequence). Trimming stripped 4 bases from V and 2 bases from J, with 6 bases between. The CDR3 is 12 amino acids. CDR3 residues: CASSSRTYEQYF. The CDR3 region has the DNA TGTGCCAGCAGTTCGCGTACCTACGAGCAGTACTTC.

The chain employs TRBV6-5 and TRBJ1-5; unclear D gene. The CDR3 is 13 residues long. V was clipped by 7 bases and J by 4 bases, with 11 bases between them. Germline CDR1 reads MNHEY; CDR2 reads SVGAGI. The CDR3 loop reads CASNSQPNQPQHF. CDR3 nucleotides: TGTGCCAGCAACAGCCAGCCTAATCAGCCCCAGCATTTT.

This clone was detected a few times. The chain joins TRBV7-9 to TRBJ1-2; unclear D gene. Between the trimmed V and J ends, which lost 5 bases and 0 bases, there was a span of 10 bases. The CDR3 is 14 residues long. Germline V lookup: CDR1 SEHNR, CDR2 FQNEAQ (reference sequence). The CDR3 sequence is CASSPAVSNYGYTF. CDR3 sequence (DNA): TGTGCCAGCAGCCCAGCGGTTTCTAACTATGGCTACACCTTC. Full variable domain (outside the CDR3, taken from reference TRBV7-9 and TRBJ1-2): DTGVSQNPRHKITKRGQNVTFRCDPISEHNRLYWYRQTLGQGPEFLTYFQNEAQLEKSRLLSDRFSAERPKGSFSTLEIQRTEQGDSAMYLCASSPAVSNYGYTFGSGTRLTVV.

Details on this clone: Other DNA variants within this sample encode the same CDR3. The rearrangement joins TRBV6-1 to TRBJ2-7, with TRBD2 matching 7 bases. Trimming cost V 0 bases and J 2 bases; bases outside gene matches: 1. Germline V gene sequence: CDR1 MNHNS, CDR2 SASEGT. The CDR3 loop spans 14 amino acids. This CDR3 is CASSEAGGTYEQYV. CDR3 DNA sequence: TGTGCCAGCAGTGAAGCGGGGGGGACCTACGAGCAGTACGTC.

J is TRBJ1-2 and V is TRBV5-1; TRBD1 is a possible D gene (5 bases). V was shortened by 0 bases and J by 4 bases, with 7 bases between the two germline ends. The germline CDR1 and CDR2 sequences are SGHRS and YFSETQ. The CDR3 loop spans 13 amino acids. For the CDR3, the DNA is TGCGCCAGCAGCTTGGCGGGGGGCTATGGCTACACCTTC. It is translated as CASSLAGGYGYTF. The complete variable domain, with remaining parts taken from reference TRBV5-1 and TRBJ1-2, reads KAGVTQTPRYLIKTRGQQVTLSCSPISGHRSVSWYQQTPGQGLQFLFEYFSETQRNKGNFPGRFSGRQFSNSRSEMNVSTLELGDSALYLCASSLAGGYGYTFGSGTRLTVV.